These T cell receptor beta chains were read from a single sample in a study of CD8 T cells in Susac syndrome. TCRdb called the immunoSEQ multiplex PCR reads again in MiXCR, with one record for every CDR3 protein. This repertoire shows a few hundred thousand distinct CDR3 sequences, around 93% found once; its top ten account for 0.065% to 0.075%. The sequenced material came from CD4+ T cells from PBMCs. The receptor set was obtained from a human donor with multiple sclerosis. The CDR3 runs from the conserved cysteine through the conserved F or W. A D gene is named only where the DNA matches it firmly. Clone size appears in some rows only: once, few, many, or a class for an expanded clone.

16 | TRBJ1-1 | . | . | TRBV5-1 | CASRDDTPGGATEAFF | TGCGCCAGCAGGGATGACACCCCCGGGGGCGCAACTGAAGCTTTCTTT
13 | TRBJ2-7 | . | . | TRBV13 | CATGKTGRYEQYF | TGTGCCACCGGGAAGACCGGACGCTACGAGCAGTACTTC
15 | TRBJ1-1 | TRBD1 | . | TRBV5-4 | CASNLSQGAWEKAFF | TGTGCCAGCAACTTAAGCCAGGGGGCGTGGGAAAAAGCTTTCTTT
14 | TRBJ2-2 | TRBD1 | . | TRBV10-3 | CAISTGTDTGELFF | TGTGCCATCAGTACTGGGACAGACACCGGGGAGCTGTTTTTT
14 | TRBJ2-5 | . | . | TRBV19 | CASSIMKGGETQYF | TGTGCCAGTAGTATAATGAAGGGTGGGGAGACCCAGTACTTC
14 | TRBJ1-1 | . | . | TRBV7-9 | CASSLDWSRTEAFF | TGTGCCAGCAGCTTAGATTGGAGTAGGACTGAAGCTTTCTTT
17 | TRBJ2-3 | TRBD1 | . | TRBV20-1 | CSAHRGGLDLGTDTQYF | TGCAGTGCCCACAGGGGCGGACTCGACCTTGGCACAGATACGCAGTATTTT
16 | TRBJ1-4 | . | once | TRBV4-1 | CASSQAGAIANEKLFF | TGCGCCAGCAGCCAAGCCGGGGCGATAGCTAATGAAAAACTGTTTTTT
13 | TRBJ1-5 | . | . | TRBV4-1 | CASSQVLLQAQHF | TGCGCCAGCAGCCAAGTTCTCTTGCAGGCCCAGCATTTT
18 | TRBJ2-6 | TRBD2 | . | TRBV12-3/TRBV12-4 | CASSPRSGSRTGANVLTF | TGTGCCAGCAGCCCCCGTAGCGGGAGTAGGACTGGGGCCAACGTCCTGACTTTC
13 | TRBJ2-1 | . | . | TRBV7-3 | CASSLTFGGEQFF | TGTGCCAGCAGCTTAACGTTTGGGGGTGAGCAGTTCTTC
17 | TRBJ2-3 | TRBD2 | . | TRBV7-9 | CASSLVGLAGETDTQYF | TGTGCCAGCAGCTTAGTGGGGCTAGCGGGAGAAACAGATACGCAGTATTTT
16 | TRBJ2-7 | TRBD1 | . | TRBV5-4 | CASSPGGTGISYEQYF | TGTGCCAGCAGCCCAGGCGGGACAGGGATCTCCTACGAGCAGTACTTC
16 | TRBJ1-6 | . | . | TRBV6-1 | CASSEVPSRENSPLHF | TGTGCCAGCAGTGAAGTTCCCAGCAGGGAAAATTCACCCCTCCACTTT
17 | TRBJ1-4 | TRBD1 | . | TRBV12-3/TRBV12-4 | CASSRDRVITTNEKLFF | TGTGCCAGCAGCCGGGACAGGGTTATTACAACTAATGAAAAACTGTTTTTT
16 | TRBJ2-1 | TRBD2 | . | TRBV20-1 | CSAASNSGGPNNEQFF | TGCAGTGCCGCTTCTAATAGCGGGGGCCCAAACAATGAGCAGTTCTTC
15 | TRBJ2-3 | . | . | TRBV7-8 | CASRKRPQPTDTQYF | TGTGCCAGCAGGAAACGCCCACAGCCCACAGATACGCAGTATTTT
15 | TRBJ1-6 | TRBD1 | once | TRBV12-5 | CASGSGQGGHSPLHF | TGTGCTAGTGGTTCCGGACAGGGGGGCCATTCACCCCTCCACTTT
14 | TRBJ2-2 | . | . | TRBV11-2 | CASSAGTATGELFF | TGTGCCAGCAGCGCGGGGACAGCCACCGGGGAGCTGTTTTTT
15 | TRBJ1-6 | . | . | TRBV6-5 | CASSRGATENSPLHF | TGTGCCAGCTCAAGGGGGGCAACAGAGAATTCACCCCTCCACTTT
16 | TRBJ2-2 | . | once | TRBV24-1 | CATSDPTRGNTGELFF | TGTGCCACCAGTGACCCCACAAGGGGGAACACCGGGGAGCTGTTTTTT
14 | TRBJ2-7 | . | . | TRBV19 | CASSKGPESYEQYF | TGTGCCAGTAGTAAGGGACCCGAATCCTACGAGCAGTACTTC
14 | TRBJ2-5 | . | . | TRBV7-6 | CASSLATPPETQYF | TGTGCCAGCAGCTTAGCGACCCCCCCAGAGACCCAGTACTTC
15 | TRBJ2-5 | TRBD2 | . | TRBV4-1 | CASSQDGSLAGTQYF | TGCGCCAGCAGCCAAGATGGTAGCCTAGCGGGGACCCAGTACTTC
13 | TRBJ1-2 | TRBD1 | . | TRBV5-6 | CASSLVQGNGYTF | TGTGCCAGCAGCTTGGTACAGGGGAATGGCTACACCTTC
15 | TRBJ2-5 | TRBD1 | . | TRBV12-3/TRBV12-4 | CASSVATGTQETQYF | TGTGCCAGCAGTGTAGCGACAGGGACCCAAGAGACCCAGTACTTC
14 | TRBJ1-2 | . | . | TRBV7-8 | CASSRTETNYGYTF | TGTGCCAGCAGCCGGACGGAAACTAACTATGGCTACACCTTC
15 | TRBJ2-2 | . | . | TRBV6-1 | CASSGDSLGTGELFF | TGTGCCAGCAGCGGGGACTCCCTCGGCACCGGGGAGCTGTTTTTT
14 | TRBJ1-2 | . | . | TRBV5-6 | CASSLSPDSMGYTF | TGTGCCAGCAGCTTGTCACCAGACTCTATGGGCTACACCTTC
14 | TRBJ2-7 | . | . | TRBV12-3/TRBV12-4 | CASSIRDGVYEQYF | TGTGCCAGCAGTATCCGGGACGGAGTCTACGAGCAGTACTTC
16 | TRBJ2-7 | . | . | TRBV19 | CASSISVTIASYEQYF | TGTGCCAGTAGTATATCGGTGACTATAGCCAGCTACGAGCAGTACTTC
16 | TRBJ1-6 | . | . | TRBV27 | CASSRTPPDYNSPLHF | TGTGCCAGCAGTCGAACCCCCCCGGATTATAATTCACCCCTCCACTTT
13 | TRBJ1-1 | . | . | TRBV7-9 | CASNNLGFTEAFF | TGTGCCAGCAACAACCTCGGGTTCACTGAAGCTTTCTTT
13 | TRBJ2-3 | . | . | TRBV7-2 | CASSSQRSDTQYF | TGTGCCAGCAGCTCCCAGAGGTCGGATACGCAGTATTTT
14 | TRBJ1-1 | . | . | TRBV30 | CAWGKQGVWTEAFF | TGTGCCTGGGGGAAACAGGGAGTGTGGACTGAAGCTTTCTTT
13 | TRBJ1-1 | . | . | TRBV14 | CASSQTKNTEAFF | TGTGCCAGCAGCCAGACCAAGAACACTGAAGCTTTCTTT
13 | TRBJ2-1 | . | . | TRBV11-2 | CASSSVRAGEQFF | TGTGCCAGCAGCTCCGTCCGGGCTGGAGAGCAGTTCTTC
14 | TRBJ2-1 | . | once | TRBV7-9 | CASSLASRVNEQFF | TGTGCCAGCAGCTTAGCGAGCAGGGTCAATGAGCAGTTCTTC
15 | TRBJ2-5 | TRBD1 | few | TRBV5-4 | CASSLVSRGPETQYF | TGTGCCAGCAGCTTGGTCTCCAGGGGGCCGGAGACCCAGTACTTC
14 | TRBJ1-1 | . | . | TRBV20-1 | CSARATGRYPEAFF | TGCAGTGCTAGAGCTACAGGTCGATATCCTGAAGCTTTCTTT
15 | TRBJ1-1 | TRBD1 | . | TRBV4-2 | CASSQSSQGATEAFF | TGTGCCAGCAGCCAATCCTCACAGGGGGCAACTGAAGCTTTCTTT
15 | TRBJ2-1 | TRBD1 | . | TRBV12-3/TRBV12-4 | CASSWTGRAYNEQFF | TGTGCCAGCAGTTGGACAGGACGGGCTTACAATGAGCAGTTCTTC
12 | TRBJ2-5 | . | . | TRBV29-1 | CSVGPEGETQYF | TGCAGCGTTGGACCGGAGGGAGAGACCCAGTACTTC
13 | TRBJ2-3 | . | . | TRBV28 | CASSSLRTDTQYF | TGTGCCAGCAGTAGCCTACGCACAGATACGCAGTATTTT
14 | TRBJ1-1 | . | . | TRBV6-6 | CATFPGPFATEAFF | TGTGCCACCTTCCCGGGACCCTTTGCCACTGAAGCTTTCTTT
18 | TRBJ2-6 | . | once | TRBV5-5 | CASSLASGRGSGANVLTF | TGTGCCAGCAGCTTGGCCTCCGGCAGGGGCTCTGGGGCCAACGTCCTGACTTTC
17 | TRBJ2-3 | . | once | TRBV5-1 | CASSPQTGGGFPDTQYF | TGCGCCAGCAGCCCCCAAACAGGGGGGGGATTCCCAGATACGCAGTATTTT
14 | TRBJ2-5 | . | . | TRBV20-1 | CSAPPSGTQETQYF | TGCAGTGCTCCCCCGTCCGGGACCCAAGAGACCCAGTACTTC
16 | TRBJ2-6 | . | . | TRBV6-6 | CASSYHRASGANVLTF | TGTGCCAGCAGTTACCACCGGGCCTCTGGGGCCAACGTCCTGACTTTC
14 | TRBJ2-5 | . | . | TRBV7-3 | CASSPGAAFETQYF | TGTGCCAGCAGTCCCGGGGCTGCGTTTGAGACCCAGTACTTC
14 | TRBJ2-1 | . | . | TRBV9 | CASSAASGLGEQFF | TGTGCCAGCAGCGCCGCGAGCGGGCTCGGAGAGCAGTTCTTC
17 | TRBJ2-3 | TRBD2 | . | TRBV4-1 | CASSQSVSGGRTDTQYF | TGCGCCAGCAGCCAGAGTGTGAGCGGGGGGCGCACAGATACGCAGTATTTT
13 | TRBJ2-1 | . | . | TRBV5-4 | CASSLPASNEQFF | TGTGCCAGCAGCTTGCCAGCTAGCAATGAGCAGTTCTTC
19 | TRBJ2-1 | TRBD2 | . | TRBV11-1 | CASSYPGLAGGSSYNEQFF | TGTGCCAGCAGCTATCCGGGACTAGCGGGAGGAAGCTCCTACAATGAGCAGTTCTTC
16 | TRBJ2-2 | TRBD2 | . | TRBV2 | CASRSLAGGYTGELFF | TGTGCCAGCAGGTCACTAGCGGGGGGATACACCGGGGAGCTGTTTTTT
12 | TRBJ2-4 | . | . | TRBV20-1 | CSARQLESIQYF | TGCAGTGCTAGACAACTAGAGAGCATTCAGTACTTC
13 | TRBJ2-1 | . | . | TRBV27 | CASSFRGSDEQFF | TGTGCCAGCAGTTTTAGGGGGAGCGATGAGCAGTTCTTC
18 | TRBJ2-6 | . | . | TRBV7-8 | CASSLSDGGAVGANVLTF | TGTGCCAGCAGCTTATCAGATGGGGGTGCAGTTGGGGCCAACGTCCTGACTTTC
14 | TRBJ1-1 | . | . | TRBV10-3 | CAIRWQGGHTEAFF | TGTGCCATCAGATGGCAAGGGGGACACACTGAAGCTTTCTTT
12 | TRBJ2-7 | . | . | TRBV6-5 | CASSYSRTEQYF | TGTGCCAGCAGTTACTCAAGGACCGAGCAGTACTTC